The clone carrying this TCR beta chain was seen a single time. TCRdb's copy holds only in-frame clones and misses some; the assay was immunoSEQ multiplex PCR. The data contain 100,000 to 150,000 clones, more than 70% of them singletons. The data were obtained in a study of blood T cell repertoires in COVID-19. The V end lost 7 bases, the J end lost 0 bases, and 13 bases lay between the germline ends. This CDR3 is built from 15 residues. Germline V CDR1 and CDR2: MDHEN, SYDVKM. Sequencing input: peripheral blood. The sequence derives from a man in his fifties or sixties with acute or convalescent COVID-19. V and J are TRBV28 and TRBJ1-5; D might be TRBD1 (6 bases). This CDR3 is CASTRGKGSNQPQHF. CDR3 coding DNA: TGTGCCAGCACCAGGGGTAAGGGTAGCAATCAGCCCCAGCATTTT.